This T cell receptor (beta chain) was recovered during a study of OX40 agonist ivuxolimab in advanced cancers. Study-level background: Of mixed ages from about 20 to 85 and averaging 60 years, the group was around 78% male.

Some clones are missing from TCRdb's copy, which holds only in-frame ones; the method was immunoSEQ multiplex PCR. The table has tens of thousands of clones, roughly nine tenths seen once. The study, taken as a whole, reports: Dosing at 0.1 to 3.0 mg/kg was accompanied by clonal expansion of CD4+ and CD8+ blood T cells by week 6.

Notes on this clone: Antigen: not known.

CDR3 length: 18 amino acids. The germline gives CDR1 LGHNA, CDR2 YSLEER. After removal of 0 bases from V and 5 bases from J, the junction contained 12 bases not matched to a gene. The sequence derives from an adult with an advanced solid tumor such as melanoma, head and neck, liver or kidney cancer. Material: CD4+ or CD8+ T cells sorted from blood, obtained in a trial of the OX40 agonist ivuxolimab. The J gene is TRBJ1-4, the V gene TRBV4-3, with TRBD1 matching 7 bases. DNA of the CDR3: TGCGCCAGCAGCCAAGAGTCAACCGGGACAGCGATAAATGAAAAACTGTTTTTT. It translates to CASSQESTGTAINEKLFF.